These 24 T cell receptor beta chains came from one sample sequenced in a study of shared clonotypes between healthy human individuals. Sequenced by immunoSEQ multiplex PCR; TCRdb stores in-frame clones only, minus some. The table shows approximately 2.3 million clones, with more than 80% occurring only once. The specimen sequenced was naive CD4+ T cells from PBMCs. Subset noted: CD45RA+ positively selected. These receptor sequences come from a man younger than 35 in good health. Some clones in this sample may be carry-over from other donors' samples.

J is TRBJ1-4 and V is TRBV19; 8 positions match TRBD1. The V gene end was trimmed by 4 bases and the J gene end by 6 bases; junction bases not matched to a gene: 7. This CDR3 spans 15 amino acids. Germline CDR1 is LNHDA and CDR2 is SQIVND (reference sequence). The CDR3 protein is CASSTSDRAHEKLFF. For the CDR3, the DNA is TGTGCCAGTAGTACGTCGGACAGGGCCCATGAAAAACTGTTTTTT.

The CDR3 DNA is TGTGCCAGCAGCTTGGGTCTAGGGGACTTCTACGAGCAGTACTTC. Amino acids: CASSLGLGDFYEQYF. The rearrangement uses TRBV5-5 and TRBJ2-7; the D gene is possibly TRBD2 (6 bases). V was cut by 0 bases and J by 3 bases, with 13 bases left in between. Germline-derived CDR1 and CDR2 are SGHKS and YYEKEE (reference sequence). The length of the CDR3 is 15 residues.

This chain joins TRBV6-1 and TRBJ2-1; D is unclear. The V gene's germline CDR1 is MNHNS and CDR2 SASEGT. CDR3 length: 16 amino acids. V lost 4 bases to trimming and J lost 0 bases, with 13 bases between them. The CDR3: CASSGTTRSSYNEQFF. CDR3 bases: TGTGCCAGCAGTGGGACCACCAGGAGCTCCTACAATGAGCAGTTCTTC.

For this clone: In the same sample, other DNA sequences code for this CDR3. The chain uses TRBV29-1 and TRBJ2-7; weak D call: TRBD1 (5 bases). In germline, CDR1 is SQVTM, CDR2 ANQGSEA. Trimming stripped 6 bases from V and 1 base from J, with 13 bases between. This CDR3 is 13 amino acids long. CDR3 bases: TGCAGCGTCTCCGGTCAGGGATCCTACGAGCAGTACTTC. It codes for CSVSGQGSYEQYF.

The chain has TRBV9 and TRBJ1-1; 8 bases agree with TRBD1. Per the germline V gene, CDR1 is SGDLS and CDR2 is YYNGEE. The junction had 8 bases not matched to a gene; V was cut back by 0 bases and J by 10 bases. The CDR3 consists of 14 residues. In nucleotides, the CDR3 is TGTGCCAGCAGCGTAGAAGGACAGGGTAGTGTAGCTTTCTTT. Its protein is CASSVEGQGSVAFF.

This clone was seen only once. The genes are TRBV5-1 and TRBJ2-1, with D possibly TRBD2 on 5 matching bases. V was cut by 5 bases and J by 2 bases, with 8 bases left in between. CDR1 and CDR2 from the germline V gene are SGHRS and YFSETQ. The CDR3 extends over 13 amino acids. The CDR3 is CASSGLTYNEQFF. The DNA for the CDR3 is TGCGCCAGCAGTGGACTGACCTACAATGAGCAGTTCTTC.

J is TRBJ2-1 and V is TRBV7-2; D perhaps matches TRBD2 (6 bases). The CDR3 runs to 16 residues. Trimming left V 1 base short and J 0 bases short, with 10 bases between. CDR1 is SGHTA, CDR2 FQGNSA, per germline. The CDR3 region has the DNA TGTGCCAGCAGCTTAGTTGGGAGGAGCTCCTACAATGAGCAGTTCTTC. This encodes CASSLVGRSSYNEQFF.

CDR3 sequence (DNA): TGTGCCAGCTCACTCACGACAGGGAGGGATGAAAAACTGTTTTTT. Translating gives CASSLTTGRDEKLFF. The chain uses TRBV18 and TRBJ1-4, with 7 nucleotides matching TRBD1. CDR1 and CDR2 (germline): KGHSH, LQKENI. This CDR3 contains 15 residues. The V segment lost 4 bases and the J segment 6 bases; nucleotides outside the gene matches: 8.

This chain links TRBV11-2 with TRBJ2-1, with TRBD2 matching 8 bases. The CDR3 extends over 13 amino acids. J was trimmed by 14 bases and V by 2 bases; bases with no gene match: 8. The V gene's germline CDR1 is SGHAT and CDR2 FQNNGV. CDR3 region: CASSLSPGGPKFF. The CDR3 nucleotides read TGTGCCAGCAGCTTATCCCCGGGAGGGCCTAAGTTCTTC.

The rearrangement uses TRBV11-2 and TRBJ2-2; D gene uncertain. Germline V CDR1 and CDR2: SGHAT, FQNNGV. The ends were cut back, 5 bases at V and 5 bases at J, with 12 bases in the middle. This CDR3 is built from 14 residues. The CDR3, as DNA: TGTGCCAGCAGCCCTGAGATGCGGACCGGGGAGCTGTTTTTT. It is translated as CASSPEMRTGELFF.

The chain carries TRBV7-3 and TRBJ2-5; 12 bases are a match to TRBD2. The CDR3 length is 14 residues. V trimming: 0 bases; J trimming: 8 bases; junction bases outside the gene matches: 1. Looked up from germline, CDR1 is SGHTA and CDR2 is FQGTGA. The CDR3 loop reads CASSLTTSGGTQYF. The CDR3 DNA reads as TGTGCCAGCAGCTTAACGACTAGCGGGGGCACCCAGTACTTC.

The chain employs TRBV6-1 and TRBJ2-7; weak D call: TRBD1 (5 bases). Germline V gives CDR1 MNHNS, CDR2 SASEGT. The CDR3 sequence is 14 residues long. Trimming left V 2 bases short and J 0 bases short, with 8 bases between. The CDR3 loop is CASSESGRSYEQYF. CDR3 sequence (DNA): TGTGCCAGCAGTGAATCAGGGCGCTCCTACGAGCAGTACTTC.

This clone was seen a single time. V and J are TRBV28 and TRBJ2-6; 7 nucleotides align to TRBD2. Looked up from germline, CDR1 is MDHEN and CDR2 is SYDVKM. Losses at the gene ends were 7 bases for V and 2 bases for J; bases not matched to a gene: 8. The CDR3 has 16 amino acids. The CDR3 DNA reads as TGTGCCAGCACCCTGAATCGGGGGGCTGGGGCCAACGTCCTGACTTTC. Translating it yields CASTLNRGAGANVLTF.

This chain's CDR3 is CASSEGLLPFF. Written as DNA, the CDR3 is TGTGCCAGCAGTGAAGGCTTATTGCCGTTCTTC. The genes are TRBV6-1 and TRBJ2-1; no clear D gene. Germline CDR1 is MNHNS and CDR2 is SASEGT. The CDR3 has 11 amino acids. Trimming took 1 base from V and 15 from J, leaving 10 bases between them.

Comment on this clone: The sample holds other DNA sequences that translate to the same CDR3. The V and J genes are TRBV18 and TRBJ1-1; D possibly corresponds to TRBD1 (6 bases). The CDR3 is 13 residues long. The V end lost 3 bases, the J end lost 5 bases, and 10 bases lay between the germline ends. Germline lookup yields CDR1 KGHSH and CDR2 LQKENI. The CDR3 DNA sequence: TGTGCCAGCTCACCCCCGGGGGCAACTGAAGCTTTCTTT. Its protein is CASSPPGATEAFF.

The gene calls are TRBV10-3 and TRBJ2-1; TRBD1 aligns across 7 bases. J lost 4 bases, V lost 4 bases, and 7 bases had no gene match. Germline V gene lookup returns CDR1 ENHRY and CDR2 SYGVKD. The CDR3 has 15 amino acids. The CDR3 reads CAISAGRGYYNEQFF. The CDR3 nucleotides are TGTGCCATCAGTGCGGGCAGGGGGTATTACAATGAGCAGTTCTTC.

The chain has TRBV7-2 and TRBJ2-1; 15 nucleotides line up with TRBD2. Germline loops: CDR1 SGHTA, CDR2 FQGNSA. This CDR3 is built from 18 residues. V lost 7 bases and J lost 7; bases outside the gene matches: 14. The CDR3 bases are TGTGCCAGCATTATAGGGCGGACTAGCGGGAGGGCCCCGAATGAGCAGTTCTTC. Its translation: CASIIGRTSGRAPNEQFF.

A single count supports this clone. For the CDR3, the DNA is TGTGCCATCAGAGGGACTAGCGGGAGCGATGAGCAGTTCTTC. It specifies CAIRGTSGSDEQFF. V and J are TRBV10-3 and TRBJ2-1; 14 nucleotides match TRBD2. Trimming removed 6 bases from V and 8 bases from J; junction bases left unmatched: 3. The CDR3 contains 14 residues. Germline V gene sequence: CDR1 ENHRY, CDR2 SYGVKD.

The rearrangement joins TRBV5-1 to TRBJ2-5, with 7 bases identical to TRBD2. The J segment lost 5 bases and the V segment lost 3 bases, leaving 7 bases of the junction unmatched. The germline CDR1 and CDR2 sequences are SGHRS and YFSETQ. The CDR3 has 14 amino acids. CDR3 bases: TGCGCCAGCAGCTCGAGGGAGGGCGGGGAGACCCAGTACTTC. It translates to CASSSREGGETQYF.

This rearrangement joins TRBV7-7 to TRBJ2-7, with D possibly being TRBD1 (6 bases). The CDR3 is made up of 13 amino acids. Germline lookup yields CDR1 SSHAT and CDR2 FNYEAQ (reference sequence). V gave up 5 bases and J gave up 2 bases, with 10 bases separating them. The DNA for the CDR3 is TGTGCCAGCAGCCGGGACACGACCTACGAGCAGTACTTC. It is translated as CASSRDTTYEQYF.

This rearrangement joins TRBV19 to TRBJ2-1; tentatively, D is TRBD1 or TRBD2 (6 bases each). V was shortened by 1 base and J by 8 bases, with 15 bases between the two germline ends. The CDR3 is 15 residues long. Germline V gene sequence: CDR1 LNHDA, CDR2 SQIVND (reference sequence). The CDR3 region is CASSIGGAESDEQFF. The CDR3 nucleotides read TGTGCCAGTAGTATAGGGGGGGCCGAGAGCGATGAGCAGTTCTTC. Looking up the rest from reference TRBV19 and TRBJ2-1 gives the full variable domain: DGGITQSPKYLFRKEGQNVTLSCEQNLNHDAMYWYRQDPGQGLRLIYYSQIVNDFQKGDIAEGYSVSREKKESFPLTVTSAQKNPTAFYLCASSIGGAESDEQFFGPGTRLTVL.

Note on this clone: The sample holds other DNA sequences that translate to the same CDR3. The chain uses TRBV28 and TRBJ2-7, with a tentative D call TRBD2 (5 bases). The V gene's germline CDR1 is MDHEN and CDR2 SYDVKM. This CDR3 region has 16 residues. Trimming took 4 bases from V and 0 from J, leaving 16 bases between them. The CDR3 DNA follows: TGTGCCAGCAGTTCCCCTTCGGCGGGTAGCTCCTACGAGCAGTACTTC. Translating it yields CASSSPSAGSSYEQYF.

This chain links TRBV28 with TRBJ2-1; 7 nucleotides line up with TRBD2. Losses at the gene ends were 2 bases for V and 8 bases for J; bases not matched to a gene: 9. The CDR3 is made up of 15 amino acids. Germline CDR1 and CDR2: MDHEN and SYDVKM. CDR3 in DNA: TGTGCCAGCAGTTTAATGAGCGGGATCGGCGATGAGCAGTTCTTC. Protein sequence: CASSLMSGIGDEQFF.

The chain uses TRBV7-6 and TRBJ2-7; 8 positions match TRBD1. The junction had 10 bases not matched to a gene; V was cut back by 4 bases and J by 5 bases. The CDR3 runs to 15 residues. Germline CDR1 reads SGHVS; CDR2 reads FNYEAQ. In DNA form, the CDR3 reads TGTGCCAGCAGCTCAGGGACCAGGGGGCACGACGAGCAGTACTTC. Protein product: CASSSGTRGHDEQYF.